This T cell receptor beta chain was captured by sequencing in a study of OX40 agonist ivuxolimab in advanced cancers. In the study overall: Ivuxolimab was a fully human IgG2 agonistic monoclonal antibody targeting the costimulatory receptor OX40 (CD134). Intravenous ivuxolimab was administered to patients every 2 weeks at six dose levels: 0.01, 0.1, 0.3, 1.5, 3 and 10 mg/kg. Among the 52 dose-escalation patients, some 20 had hepatocellular carcinoma, roughly 15 melanoma, 9 renal cell carcinoma and 9 head and neck cancer. In the dose-escalation cohort, around four fifths of patients were male, and the mean age was 60 years with a range of 23 to 79. Prior anti-PD-1, anti-PD-L1 or anti-CTLA-4 therapy was permitted, and approximately 42% of dose-escalation patients had received checkpoint inhibitors. Partial responses were achieved by three dose-escalation patients, of whom one had hepatocellular carcinoma and two had cutaneous melanoma. Peripheral TCRbeta sequencing was intended to test whether TCR sequence diversity was altered and clonal T-cell expansion was caused by ivuxolimab. The monotherapy dose-escalation portion (N ≈ 56 patients) of the phase I ivuxolimab trial is reported in the paper. The paper as a whole reports these results and caveats: After ivuxolimab, expanded clones were on average more numerous among CD8+ T cells than among CD4+ T cells. At doses from 0.1 to 3.0 mg/kg, clonal expansion was seen in both CD4+ and CD8+ blood T cells between baseline and week 6. In the 0.1-3.0 mg/kg groups, partial responders had among the lowest normalized peripheral clonal expansion, particularly in CD8+ T cells. Low levels of normalized T-cell clonal expansion were also seen in some nonresponding patients. The antigen specificity of the peripheral T cells that underwent clonal expansion was not determined.

As for this clone: Its cognate antigen has yet to be identified. Base qualities are not recorded, but no much larger clone differs from it by a single base.

Ends trimmed: V by 3 bases, J by 1 base; bases unmatched to a gene: 5. CDR3 length: 14 amino acids, cysteine to phenylalanine. The DNA shown is the 42-base CDR3, in frame from base 1. The germline V gene (reference sequence) supplies CDR1 GTSNPN and CDR2 SVGIG. Patients with a history of autoimmune disease or receiving systemic immunosuppression were excluded from the trial. Peripheral blood for TCR sequencing was collected from all dose cohorts at baseline, on cycle 4 day 1, and on cycle 7 day 1. Samples were obtained from an open-label, multicenter, first-in-human phase I dose-escalation trial of ivuxolimab. Adults with locally advanced or metastatic melanoma, renal cell, hepatocellular, or head and neck squamous cell carcinoma were enrolled in the trial. CD4+ and CD8+ T cells were sorted separately from peripheral blood before TCR sequencing. For sequencing of the TCRbeta CDR3 region, genomic DNA was extracted from the sorted cells. TCRbeta CDR3 regions were sequenced using the immunoSEQ Assay. As stored in TCRdb, this immuneACCESS dataset retains in-frame rearrangements with V and J assigned. A fraction of the clones does not appear; measured against another copy, unresolved V genes explain less than half of the discrepancy, and the remainder lacks a known reason. The sample contains about 89,000 clones, about 88% of them found a single time. The ten most abundant clones make up 0.25% to 0.35% of the sample.

This TCR came from an adult with an advanced solid tumor such as melanoma, head and neck, liver or kidney cancer. The specimen comprised CD4+ or CD8+ T cells sorted from blood, sampled in a trial of the OX40 agonist ivuxolimab. The receptor chain draws on TRBV30 and TRBJ1-2, and TRBD1 matches 7 of the central bases. The CDR3 reads CAWRGQTFNYGYTF. The sequenced DNA is TGTGCCTGGAGGGGACAGACTTTTAACTATGGCTACACCTTC.